This TCR beta chain was identified in a study of cytomegalovirus exposure and HLA in healthy donors. About the study: Of around 400 genotyped donors, about 80% grouped in the Caucasian-associated ancestry cluster. The study, taken as a whole, reports: Certain sequence variants were highly shared and formed a cluster, and this cluster was likely a sequencing artifact. Researchers catalogued about 150 TCR beta chains as cytomegalovirus-associated.

With 60 Vbeta and 13 Jbeta primers, the PCR was carried out. Here immunoSEQ multiplex PCR was the method, and the copy in TCRdb shows in-frame clones only, minus some. Of 160,000 or so clones in the sample, 70% to 80% were seen once. About this clone: The antigen is unknown.

The receptor's source is a male donor in good health and CMV-seronegative. The source material was PBMCs.

In nucleotides, the CDR3 is TGTGCCAGCAGTAGTTCCCCGGGCTACGAGCAGTACTTC. It specifies CASSSSPGYEQYF. The chain links TRBV28 to TRBJ2-7; D gene uncertain. Trimming took 5 bases from V and 3 from J, leaving 11 bases between them. The CDR3 spans 13 residues. Per germline, CDR1 MDHEN and CDR2 SYDVKM.